This T cell receptor beta chain was sequenced during a study of shared clonotypes between healthy human individuals. None of the donors, who were healthy HIV-negative adults, had recently had acute infections or vaccinations. Donors comprised only Caucasian adults living in Nashville, Tennessee. V gave up 3 bases and J gave up 7 bases, with 15 bases separating them. The CDR3 covers 14 residues. From germline, CDR1 is MGHRA and CDR2 YSYEKL. Profiling relied on immunoSEQ multiplex PCR, and the TCRdb table lists in-frame clones only, not all of them. Counted here are approximately 500,000 clones, 96% occurring once; the ten biggest clones make up about 0.054%.

The clonotype originates from a woman younger than 45 in good health. This chain joins TRBV4-1 and TRBJ1-1; D perhaps matches TRBD1 (6 bases). The specimen sequenced was naive CD4+ T cells sorted from blood. The subset was: CD45RA+ positively selected. CDR3 sequence (DNA): TGCGCCAGCAGCCAGCAGGGGTATGAGAATGAAGCTTTCTTT. This translates into CASSQQGYENEAFF.